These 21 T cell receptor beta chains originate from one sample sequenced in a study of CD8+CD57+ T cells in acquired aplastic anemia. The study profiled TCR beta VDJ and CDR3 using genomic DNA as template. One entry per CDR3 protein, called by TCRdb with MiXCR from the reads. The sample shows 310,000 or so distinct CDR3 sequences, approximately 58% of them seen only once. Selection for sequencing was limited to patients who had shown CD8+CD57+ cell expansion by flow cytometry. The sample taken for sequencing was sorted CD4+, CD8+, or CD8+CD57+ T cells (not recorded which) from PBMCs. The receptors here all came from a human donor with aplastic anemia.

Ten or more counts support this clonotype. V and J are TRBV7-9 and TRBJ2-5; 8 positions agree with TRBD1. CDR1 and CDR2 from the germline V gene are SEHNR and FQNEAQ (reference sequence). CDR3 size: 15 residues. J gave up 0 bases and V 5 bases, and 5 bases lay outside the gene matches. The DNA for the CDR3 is TGTGCCAGCAGCCTAGGGACAGGCCACCAAGAGACCCAGTACTTC. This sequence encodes CASSLGTGHQETQYF.

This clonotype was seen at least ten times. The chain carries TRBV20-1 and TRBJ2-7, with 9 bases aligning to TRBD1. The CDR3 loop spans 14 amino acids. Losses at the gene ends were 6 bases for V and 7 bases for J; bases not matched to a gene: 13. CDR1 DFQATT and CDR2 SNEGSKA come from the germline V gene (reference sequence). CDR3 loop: CSAERTGALREQYF. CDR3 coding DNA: TGCAGTGCGGAAAGGACAGGGGCGTTGAGGGAGCAGTACTTC.

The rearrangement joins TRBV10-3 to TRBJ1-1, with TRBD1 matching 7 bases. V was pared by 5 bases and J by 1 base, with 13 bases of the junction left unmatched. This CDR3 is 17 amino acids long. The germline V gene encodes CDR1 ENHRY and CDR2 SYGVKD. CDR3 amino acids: CAISPATGEVENTEAFF. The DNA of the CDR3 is TGTGCCATCAGTCCAGCCACAGGGGAGGTGGAGAACACTGAAGCTTTCTTT.

The CDR3 sequence: CASSGGQANTGELFF. DNA for the CDR3: TGTGCCAGCAGCGGGGGACAGGCGAACACCGGGGAGCTGTTTTTT. V usage is TRBV14 and J usage is TRBJ2-2; TRBD1 agrees at 8 bases. Trimming cost V 5 bases and J 0 bases; bases outside gene matches: 2. The CDR3 runs to 15 residues. Germline CDR1 and CDR2: SGHDN and FVKESK. Full variable domain (remainder filled in from reference TRBV14 and TRBJ2-2): EAGVTQFPSHSVIEKGQTVTLRCDPISGHDNLYWYRRVMGKEIKFLLHFVKESKQDESGMPNNRFLAERTGGTYSTLKVQPAELEDSGVYFCASSGGQANTGELFFGEGSRLTVL.

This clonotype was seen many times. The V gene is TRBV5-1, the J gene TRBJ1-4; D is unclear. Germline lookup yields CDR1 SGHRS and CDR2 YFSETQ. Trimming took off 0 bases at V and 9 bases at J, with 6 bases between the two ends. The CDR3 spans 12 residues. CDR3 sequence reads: CASSLGGKKLFF. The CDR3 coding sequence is TGCGCCAGCAGCTTGGGAGGAAAAAAACTGTTTTTT.

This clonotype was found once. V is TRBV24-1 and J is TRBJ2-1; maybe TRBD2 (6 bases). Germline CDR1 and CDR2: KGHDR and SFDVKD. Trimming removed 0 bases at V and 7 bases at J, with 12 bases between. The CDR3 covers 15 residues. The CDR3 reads CATSDLRSSENEQFF. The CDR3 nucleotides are TGTGCCACCAGTGATTTGCGGTCTAGCGAAAATGAGCAGTTCTTC.

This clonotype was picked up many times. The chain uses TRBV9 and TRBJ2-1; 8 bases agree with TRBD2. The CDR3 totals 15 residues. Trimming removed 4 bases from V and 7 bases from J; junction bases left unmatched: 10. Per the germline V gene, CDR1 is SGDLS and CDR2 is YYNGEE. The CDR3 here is CASSPRLAYENEQFF. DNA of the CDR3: TGTGCCAGCAGCCCCCGACTAGCGTACGAGAATGAGCAGTTCTTC.

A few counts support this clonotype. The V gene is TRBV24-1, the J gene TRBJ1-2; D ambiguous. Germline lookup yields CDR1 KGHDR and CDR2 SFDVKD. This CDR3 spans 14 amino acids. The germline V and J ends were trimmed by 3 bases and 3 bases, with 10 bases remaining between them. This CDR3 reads CATSDLRVDYGYTF. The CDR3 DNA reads TGTGCCACCAGTGATCTCCGGGTTGACTATGGCTACACCTTC.

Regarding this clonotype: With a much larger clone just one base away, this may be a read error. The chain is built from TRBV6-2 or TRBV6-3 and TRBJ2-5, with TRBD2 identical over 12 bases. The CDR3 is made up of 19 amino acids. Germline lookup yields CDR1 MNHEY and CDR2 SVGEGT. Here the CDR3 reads CAGRNLRLAGVRDQETQYF. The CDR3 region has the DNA TGTGCCGGCAGAAACCTACGACTAGCGGGAGTCAGGGATCAAGAGACCCAGTACTTC.

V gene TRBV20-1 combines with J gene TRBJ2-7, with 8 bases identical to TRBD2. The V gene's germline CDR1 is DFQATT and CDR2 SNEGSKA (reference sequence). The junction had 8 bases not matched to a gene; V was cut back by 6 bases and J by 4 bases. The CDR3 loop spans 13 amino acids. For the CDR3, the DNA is TGCAGTGCCCCAGCGGGAGCTGGGTACGAGCAGTACTTC. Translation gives CSAPAGAGYEQYF.

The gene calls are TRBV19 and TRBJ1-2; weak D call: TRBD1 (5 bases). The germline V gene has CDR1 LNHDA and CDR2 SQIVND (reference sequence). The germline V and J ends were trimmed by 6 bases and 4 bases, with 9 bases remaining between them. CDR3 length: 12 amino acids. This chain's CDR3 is CASRTGTYGYTF. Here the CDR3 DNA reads TGTGCCAGTAGAACCGGGACCTATGGCTACACCTTC.

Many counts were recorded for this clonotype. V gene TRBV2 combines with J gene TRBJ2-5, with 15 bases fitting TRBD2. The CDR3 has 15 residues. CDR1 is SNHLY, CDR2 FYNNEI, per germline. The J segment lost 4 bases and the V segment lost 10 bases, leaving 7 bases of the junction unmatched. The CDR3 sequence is CATNRGLAGGETQYF. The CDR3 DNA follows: TGTGCCACAAACAGGGGACTAGCGGGAGGAGAGACCCAGTACTTC. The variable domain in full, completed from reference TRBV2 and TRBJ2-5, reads EPEVTQTPSHQVTQMGQEVILRCVPISNHLYFYWYRQILGQKVEFLVSFYNNEISEKSEIFDDQFSVERPDGSNFTLKIRSTKLEDSAMYFCATNRGLAGGETQYFGPGTRLLVL.

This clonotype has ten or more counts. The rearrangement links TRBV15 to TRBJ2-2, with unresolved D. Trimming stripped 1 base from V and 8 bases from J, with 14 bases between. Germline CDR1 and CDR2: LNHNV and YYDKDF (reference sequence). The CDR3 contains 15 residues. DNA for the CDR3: TGTGCCACCAGCAGAGGAACAGTGCTATCAGGGGAGCTGTTTTTT. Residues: CATSRGTVLSGELFF.

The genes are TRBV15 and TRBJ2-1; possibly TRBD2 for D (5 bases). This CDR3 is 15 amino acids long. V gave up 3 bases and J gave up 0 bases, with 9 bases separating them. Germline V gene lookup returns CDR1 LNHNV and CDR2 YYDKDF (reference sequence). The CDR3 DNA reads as TGTGCCACCAGCAGCGGACTCAGCTCCTACAATGAGCAGTTCTTC. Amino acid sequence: CATSSGLSSYNEQFF.

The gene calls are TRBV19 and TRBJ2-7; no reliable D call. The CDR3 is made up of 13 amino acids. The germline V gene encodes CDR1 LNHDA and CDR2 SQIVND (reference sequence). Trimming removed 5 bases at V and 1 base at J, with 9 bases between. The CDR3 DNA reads TGTGCCAGTAGTGAGATCCTGTCCTACGAGCAGTACTTC. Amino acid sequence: CASSEILSYEQYF.

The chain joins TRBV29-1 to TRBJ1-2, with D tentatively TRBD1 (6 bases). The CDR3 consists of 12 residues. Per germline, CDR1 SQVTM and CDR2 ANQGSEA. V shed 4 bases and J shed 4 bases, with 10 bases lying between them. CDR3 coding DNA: TGCAGCGTTGTGGGAGGGGGCTATGGCTACACCTTC. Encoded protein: CSVVGGGYGYTF.

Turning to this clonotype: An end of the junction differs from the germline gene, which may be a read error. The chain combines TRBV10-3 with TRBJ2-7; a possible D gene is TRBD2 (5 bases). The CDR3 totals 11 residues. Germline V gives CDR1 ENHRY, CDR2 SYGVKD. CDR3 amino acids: CATRDYYERYF. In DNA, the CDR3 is TGTGCCACCCGTGACTATTACGAGCGGTACTTC.

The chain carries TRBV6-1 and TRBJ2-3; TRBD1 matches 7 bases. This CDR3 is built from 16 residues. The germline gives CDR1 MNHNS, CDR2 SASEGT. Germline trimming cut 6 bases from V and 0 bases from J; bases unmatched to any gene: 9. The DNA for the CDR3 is TGTGCCAGCAGCCATCCTACGACAGGGAGCACAGATACGCAGTATTTT. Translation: CASSHPTTGSTDTQYF.

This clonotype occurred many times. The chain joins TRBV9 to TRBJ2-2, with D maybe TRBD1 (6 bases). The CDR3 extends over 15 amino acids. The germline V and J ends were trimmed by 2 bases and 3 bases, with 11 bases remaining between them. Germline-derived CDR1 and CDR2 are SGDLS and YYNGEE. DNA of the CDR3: TGTGCCAGCAGCGTGGGGGACACTTACACCGGGGAGCTGTTTTTT. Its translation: CASSVGDTYTGELFF.

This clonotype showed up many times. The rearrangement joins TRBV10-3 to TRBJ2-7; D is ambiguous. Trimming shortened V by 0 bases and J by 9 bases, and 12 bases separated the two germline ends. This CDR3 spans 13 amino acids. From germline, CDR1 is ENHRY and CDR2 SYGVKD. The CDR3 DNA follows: TGTGCCATCAGTGAGTCTAACAGTCCGGGGCAGTACTTC. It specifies CAISESNSPGQYF.

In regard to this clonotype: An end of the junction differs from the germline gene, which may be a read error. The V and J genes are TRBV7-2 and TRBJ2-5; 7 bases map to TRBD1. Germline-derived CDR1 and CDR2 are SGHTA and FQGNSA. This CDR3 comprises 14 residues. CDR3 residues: CASSSRQGHQPQYF. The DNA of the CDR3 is TGTGCTAGCAGCTCAAGACAGGGTCATCAGCCCCAGTACTTC.